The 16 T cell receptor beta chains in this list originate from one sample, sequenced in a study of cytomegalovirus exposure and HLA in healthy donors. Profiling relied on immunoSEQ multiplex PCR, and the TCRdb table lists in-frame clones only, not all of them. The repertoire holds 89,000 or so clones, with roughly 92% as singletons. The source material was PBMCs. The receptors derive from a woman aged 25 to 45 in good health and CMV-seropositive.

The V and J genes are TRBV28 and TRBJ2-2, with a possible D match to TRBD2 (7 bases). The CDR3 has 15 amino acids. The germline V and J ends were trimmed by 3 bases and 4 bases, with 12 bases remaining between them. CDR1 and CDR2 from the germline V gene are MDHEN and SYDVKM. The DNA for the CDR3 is TGTGCCAGCAGTTTGGTGGGGGGGCTCACCGGGGAGCTGTTTTTT. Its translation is CASSLVGGLTGELFF.

The CDR3 DNA reads as TGTGCCAGCAGTCCCCCCTCAGGGTCGAGCGGAAACACCATATATTTT. Translated, it gives CASSPPSGSSGNTIYF. This chain uses TRBV6-6 with TRBJ1-3; D may be TRBD1 (5 bases). In germline, CDR1 is MNHNY, CDR2 SVGAGI (reference sequence). V lost 5 bases, J lost 4 bases, and 18 bases lay in between. The CDR3 length is 16 residues.

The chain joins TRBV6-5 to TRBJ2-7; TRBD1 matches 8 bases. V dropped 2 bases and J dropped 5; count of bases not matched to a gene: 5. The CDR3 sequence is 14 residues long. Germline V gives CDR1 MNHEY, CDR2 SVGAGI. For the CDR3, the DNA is TGTGCCAGCAGTTACGGACAGGGCATCAACGAGCAGTACTTC. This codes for CASSYGQGINEQYF.

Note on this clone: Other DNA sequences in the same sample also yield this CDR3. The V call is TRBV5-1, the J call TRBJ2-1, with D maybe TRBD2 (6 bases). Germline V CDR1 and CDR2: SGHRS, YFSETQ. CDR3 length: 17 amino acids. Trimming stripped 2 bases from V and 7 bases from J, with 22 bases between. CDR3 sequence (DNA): TGCGCCAGCAGCTTCCCCGGGCTAGCAGGAGGGGATAATGAGCAGTTCTTC. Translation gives CASSFPGLAGGDNEQFF. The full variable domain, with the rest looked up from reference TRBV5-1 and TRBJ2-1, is KAGVTQTPRYLIKTRGQQVTLSCSPISGHRSVSWYQQTPGQGLQFLFEYFSETQRNKGNFPGRFSGRQFSNSRSEMNVSTLELGDSALYLCASSFPGLAGGDNEQFFGPGTRLTVL.

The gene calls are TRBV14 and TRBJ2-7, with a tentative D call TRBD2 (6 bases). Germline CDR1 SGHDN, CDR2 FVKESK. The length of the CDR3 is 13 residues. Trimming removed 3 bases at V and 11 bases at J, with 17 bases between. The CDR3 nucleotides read TGTGCCAGCAGCCAGGGACTCTTCGGTTTTAAGTACTTC. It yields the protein CASSQGLFGFKYF.

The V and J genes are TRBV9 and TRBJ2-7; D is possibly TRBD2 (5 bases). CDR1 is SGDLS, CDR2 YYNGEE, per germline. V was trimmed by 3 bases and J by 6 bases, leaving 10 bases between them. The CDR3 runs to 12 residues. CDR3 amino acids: CASSGLAAEQYF. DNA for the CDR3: TGTGCCAGCAGCGGCCTAGCCGCCGAGCAGTACTTC.

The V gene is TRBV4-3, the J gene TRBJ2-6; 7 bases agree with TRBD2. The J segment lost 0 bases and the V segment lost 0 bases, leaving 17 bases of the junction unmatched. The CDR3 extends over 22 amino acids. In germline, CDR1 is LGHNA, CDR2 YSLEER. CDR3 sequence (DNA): TGCGCCAGCAGCCAAGATCTGGTGGCTAGCGGCCACTATAGCTCTGGGGCCAACGTCCTGACTTTC. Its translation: CASSQDLVASGHYSSGANVLTF.

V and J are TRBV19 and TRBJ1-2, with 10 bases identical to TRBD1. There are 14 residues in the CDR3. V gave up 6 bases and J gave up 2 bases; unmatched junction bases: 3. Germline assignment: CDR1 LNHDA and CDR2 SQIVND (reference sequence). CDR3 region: CASRRGQGNYGYTF. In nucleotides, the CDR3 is TGTGCCAGTAGACGGGGACAGGGGAACTATGGCTACACCTTC. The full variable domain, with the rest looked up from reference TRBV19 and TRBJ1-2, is DGGITQSPKYLFRKEGQNVTLSCEQNLNHDAMYWYRQDPGQGLRLIYYSQIVNDFQKGDIAEGYSVSREKKESFPLTVTSAQKNPTAFYLCASRRGQGNYGYTFGSGTRLTVV.

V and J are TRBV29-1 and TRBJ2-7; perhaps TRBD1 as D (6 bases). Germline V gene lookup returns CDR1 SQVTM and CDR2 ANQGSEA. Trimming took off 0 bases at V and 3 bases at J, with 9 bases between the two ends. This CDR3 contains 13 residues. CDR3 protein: CSVEEGRGYEQYF. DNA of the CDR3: TGCAGCGTTGAAGAGGGCAGGGGCTACGAGCAGTACTTC.

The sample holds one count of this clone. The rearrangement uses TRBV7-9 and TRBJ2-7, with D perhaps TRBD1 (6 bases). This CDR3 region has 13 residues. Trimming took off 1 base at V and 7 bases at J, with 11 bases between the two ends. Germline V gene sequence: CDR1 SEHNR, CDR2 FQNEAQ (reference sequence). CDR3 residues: CASSLGDRPEQYF. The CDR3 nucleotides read TGTGCCAGCAGCTTAGGAGACAGGCCAGAGCAGTACTTC.

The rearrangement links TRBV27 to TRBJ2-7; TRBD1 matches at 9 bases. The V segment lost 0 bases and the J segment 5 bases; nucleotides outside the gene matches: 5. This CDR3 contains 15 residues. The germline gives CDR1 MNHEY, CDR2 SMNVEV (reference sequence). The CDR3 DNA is TGTGCCAGCAGTTTATCGACAGGGGGTTCGAACGAGCAGTACTTC. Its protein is CASSLSTGGSNEQYF.

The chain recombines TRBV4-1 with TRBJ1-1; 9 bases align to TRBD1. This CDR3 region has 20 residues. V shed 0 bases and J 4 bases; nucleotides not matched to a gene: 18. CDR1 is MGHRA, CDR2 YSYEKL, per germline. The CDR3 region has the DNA TGCGCCAGCAGCCAAGAGAAACCCCCGGGACAGGGCGGTTGGAGCACTGAAGCTTTCTTT. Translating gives CASSQEKPPGQGGWSTEAFF.

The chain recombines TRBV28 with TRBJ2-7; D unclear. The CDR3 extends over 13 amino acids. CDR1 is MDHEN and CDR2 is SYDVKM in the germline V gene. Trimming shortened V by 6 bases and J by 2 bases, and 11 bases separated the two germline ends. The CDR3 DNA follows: TGTGCCAGCAGAACTCCAGGCCCCTACGAGCAGTACTTC. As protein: CASRTPGPYEQYF.

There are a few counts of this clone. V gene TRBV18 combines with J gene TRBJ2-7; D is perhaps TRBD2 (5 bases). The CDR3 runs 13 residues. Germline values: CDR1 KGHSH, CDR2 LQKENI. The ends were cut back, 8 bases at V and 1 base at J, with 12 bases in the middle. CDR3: CASHQRTSYEQYF. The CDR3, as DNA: TGTGCCAGCCATCAACGGACTTCCTACGAGCAGTACTTC. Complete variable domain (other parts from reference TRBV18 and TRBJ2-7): NAGVMQNPRHLVRRRGQEARLRCSPMKGHSHVYWYRQLPEEGLKFMVYLQKENIIDESGMPKERFSAEFPKEGPSILRIQQVVRGDSAAYFCASHQRTSYEQYFGPGTRLTVT.

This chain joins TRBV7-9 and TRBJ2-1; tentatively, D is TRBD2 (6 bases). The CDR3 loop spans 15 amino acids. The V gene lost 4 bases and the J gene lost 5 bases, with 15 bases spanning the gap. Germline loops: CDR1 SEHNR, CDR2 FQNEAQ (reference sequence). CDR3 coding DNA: TGTGCCAGCAGCTGGGCCGGGGGACGTAACAATGAGCAGTTCTTC. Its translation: CASSWAGGRNNEQFF.

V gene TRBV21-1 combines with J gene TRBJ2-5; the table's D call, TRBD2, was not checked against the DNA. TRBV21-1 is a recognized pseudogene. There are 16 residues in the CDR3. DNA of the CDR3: TGTGCCAGCAGCAAAGGTGGGACTCGGGGACGTAAGACCCAGTACTTC. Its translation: CASSKGGTRGRKTQYF.